This entry concerns a single T cell receptor (beta chain). The antigen this receptor binds is unknown. No qualities accompany the bases; no much larger clone lies one base away. The data were obtained in a study of CD8 T cells in ankylosing spondylitis (dated by TCRdb to 2015 to 2018). Concerning the study at large: The study profiled T cell receptor beta repertoires in healthy donors and ankylosing spondylitis patients to find disease-linked TCR variants. The full study cohort comprised 25 ankylosing spondylitis patients and about a hundred healthy donors. Peripheral blood samples were taken, and synovial fluid was additionally collected from ankylosing spondylitis patients. Broad study findings and their caveats: The disease-linked clones were reported to be significantly enriched in matched synovial fluid samples from ankylosing spondylitis patients. Blood from ankylosing spondylitis patients appeared to be characterized by a TCR beta motif composed of about eight highly homologous amino acid variants. Some motif variants had previously been reported in the synovial fluid and blood of reactive arthritis patients, which suggests shared mechanisms of disease initiation. In peripheral blood, the disease-linked clones were found at relatively low frequencies and had a CD8+ phenotype.

The sequencer was an Illumina HiSeq 2500. Quantitative 5'-RACE with molecular barcodes was used to prepare TCR beta libraries. For the original study's pipeline: Disease-linked TCR variants were identified with a new computational method built on a probabilistic model of VDJ rearrangement. TCRdb applied fastp at Q25 and MiXCR to the public reads, then kept only in-frame beta chains. Rows are combined by CDR3 protein, so each entry shows the most common genes and DNA. These V and J calls originate from TCRdb's pipeline instead of the authors' own analysis. The sample table contains about 750,000 distinct CDR3 sequences; only one count was recorded for under 20% of them. Under 20% of the sample comes from the top ten. The sample consisted of blood, either unsorted or a sorted T cell fraction (not recorded which). The clonotype comes from a male donor with ankylosing spondylitis.

The CDR3 has the sequence CASSVSVAGNNEQFF. Read as DNA, the sequence is TGTGCCAGCAGCGTTTCAGTAGCGGGGAACAATGAGCAGTTCTTC. The chain joins TRBV9 to TRBJ2-1, with 8 bases in between that match TRBD2. The germline V and J ends show losses of 2 bases and 5 bases respectively, and no gene match explains 6 bases of the junction. The germline V gene gives CDR1 as SGDLS and CDR2 as YYNGEE. The CDR3 measures 15 amino acids from cysteine to phenylalanine. The DNA shown is the 45-base CDR3, in frame from base 1.